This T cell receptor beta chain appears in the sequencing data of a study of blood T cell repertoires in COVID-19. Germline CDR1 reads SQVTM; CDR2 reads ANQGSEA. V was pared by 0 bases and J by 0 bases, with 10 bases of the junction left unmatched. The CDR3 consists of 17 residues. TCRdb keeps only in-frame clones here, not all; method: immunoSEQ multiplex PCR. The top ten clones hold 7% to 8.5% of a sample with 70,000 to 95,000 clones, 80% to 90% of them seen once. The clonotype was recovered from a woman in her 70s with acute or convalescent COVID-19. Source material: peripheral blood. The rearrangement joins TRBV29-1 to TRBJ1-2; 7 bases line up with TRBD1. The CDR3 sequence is CSVEDLGGQEANYGYTF. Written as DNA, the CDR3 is TGCAGCGTTGAAGATCTGGGAGGACAGGAAGCTAACTATGGCTACACCTTC.